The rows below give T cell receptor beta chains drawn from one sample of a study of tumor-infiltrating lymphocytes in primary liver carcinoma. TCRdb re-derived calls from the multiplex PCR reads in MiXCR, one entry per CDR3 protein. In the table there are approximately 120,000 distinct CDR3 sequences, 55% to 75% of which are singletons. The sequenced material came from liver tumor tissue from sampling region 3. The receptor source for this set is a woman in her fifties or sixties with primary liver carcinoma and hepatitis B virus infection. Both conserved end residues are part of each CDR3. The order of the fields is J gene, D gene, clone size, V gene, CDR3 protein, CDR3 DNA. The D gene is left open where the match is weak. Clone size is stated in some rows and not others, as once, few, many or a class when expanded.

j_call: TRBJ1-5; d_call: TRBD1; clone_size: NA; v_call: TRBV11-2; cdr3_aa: CARSQDRVQNPQHF; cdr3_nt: TGCGCCAGGAGCCAAGACAGGGTGCAGAATCCCCAGCATTTT
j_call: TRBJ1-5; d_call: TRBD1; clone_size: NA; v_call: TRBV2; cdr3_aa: CVSTGASNQSQHF; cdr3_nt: TGTGTCAGCACAGGGGCTAGCAATCAGTCCCAGCATTTT
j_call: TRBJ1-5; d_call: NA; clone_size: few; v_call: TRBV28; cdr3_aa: CASSFSHGSNQPQHF; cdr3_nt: TGTGCCAGCAGTTTTTCTCACGGTAGCAATCAGCCCCAGCATTTT
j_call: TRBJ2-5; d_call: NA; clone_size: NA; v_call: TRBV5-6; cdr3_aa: CASSPPGLTGETQYF; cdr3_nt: TGTGCCAGCAGCCCCCCAGGATTAACCGGAGAGACCCAGTACTTC
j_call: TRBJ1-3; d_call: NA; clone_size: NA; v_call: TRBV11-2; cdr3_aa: CASSRTATSGNTIYF; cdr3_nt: TGTGCCAGCAGCCGGACAGCCACCTCTGGAAACACTATATATTTT
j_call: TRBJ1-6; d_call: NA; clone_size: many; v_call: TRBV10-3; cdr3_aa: CAISEGDTDNSPLHF; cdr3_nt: TGTGCCATCAGTGAGGGGGACACCGACAATTCACCCCTCCACTTT
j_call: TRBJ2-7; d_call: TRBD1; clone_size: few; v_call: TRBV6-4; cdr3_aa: CANPTTGTYEQYF; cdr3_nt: TGTGCCAACCCGACGACAGGGACCTACGAGCAGTACTTC
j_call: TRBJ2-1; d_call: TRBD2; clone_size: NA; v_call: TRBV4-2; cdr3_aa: CASNQSWTSGQAEQFF; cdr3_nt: TGTGCCAGCAACCAATCGTGGACTAGCGGGCAGGCCGAGCAATTCTTC
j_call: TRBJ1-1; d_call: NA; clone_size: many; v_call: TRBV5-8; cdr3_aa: CASSTRYGWEAFF; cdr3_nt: TGTGCCAGCAGCACCCGATACGGATGGGAAGCTTTCTTT
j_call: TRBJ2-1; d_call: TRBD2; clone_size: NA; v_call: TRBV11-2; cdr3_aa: CASNRRLAGGPGDEQFF; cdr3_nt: TGTGCTAGCAACAGGAGACTAGCGGGAGGGCCTGGGGATGAGCAGTTCTTC